This TCR beta chain originates from a study of early T cells in non-severe SARS-CoV-2 infection. Using its own MiXCR run on the 5' RACE reads, TCRdb lists one record per CDR3 protein. The sample lists tens of thousands of distinct CDR3 sequences; 9.5% were seen once. This clonotype came up a few times. The CDR3 contains 14 residues. CDR1 and CDR2 (germline): SGHAT, FQNNGV. V was pared by 3 bases and J by 7 bases, with 5 bases of the junction left unmatched. The rearrangement links TRBV11-2 to TRBJ2-1, with 8 bases that match TRBD1. The receptor was derived from an adult who was a healthcare worker with PCR-confirmed SARS-CoV-2 infection or an uninfected control (not recorded which). The material sequenced was whole blood. CDR3 sequence (DNA): TGTGCCAGCAGCTTCTTGGACAGGGAGAATGAGCAGTTCTTC. Encoded protein: CASSFLDRENEQFF.